Listed here are 9 T cell receptor beta chains from one sample, sequenced in a study of siplizumab effects on memory and regulatory T cells. TCRdb's copy holds only in-frame clones and misses some; the assay was immunoSEQ multiplex PCR. Here the sample spans 90,000 to 140,000 clones, about 92% being singletons. Specimen: CD4+ T cells sorted from blood. The source of these receptors is a human donor in good health.

The chain joins TRBV6-5 to TRBJ2-2; D unresolved. The CDR3 extends over 13 amino acids. Germline lookup yields CDR1 MNHEY and CDR2 SVGAGI. Deletions cut 6 bases from V and 5 bases from J, with 10 bases between. The CDR3 bases are TGTGCCAGCAGAAAAATGGGAACCGGGGAGCTGTTTTTT. Translating it yields CASRKMGTGELFF.

This clone was found once. The chain recombines TRBV5-1 with TRBJ2-7; D is undetermined. V gave up 3 bases and J gave up 4 bases, with 8 bases separating them. Germline CDR1 reads SGHRS; CDR2 reads YFSETQ. The CDR3 contains 12 residues. DNA for the CDR3: TGCGCCAGCAGCTCCCCCGAGTACGAGCAGTACTTC. Amino acid sequence: CASSSPEYEQYF.

The V call is TRBV6-5, the J call TRBJ2-3; tentative D call: TRBD2 (6 bases). Per germline, CDR1 MNHEY and CDR2 SVGAGI. The CDR3 is 13 amino acids. Trimming pared 9 bases from V and 6 bases from J, leaving 16 bases between. CDR3 nucleotide sequence: TGTGCCAGTCAAGGGAGGTTGTCGGATACGCAGTATTTT. Its translation: CASQGRLSDTQYF.

This chain joins TRBV7-2 and TRBJ1-1; D gene uncertain. The germline CDR1 and CDR2 sequences are SGHTA and FQGNSA. This CDR3 region has 13 residues. V lost 5 bases and J 8 bases, leaving 15 bases between the germline ends. CDR3 sequence reads: CASSPRRDGEAFF. CDR3 in DNA: TGTGCCAGCAGCCCCAGACGAGACGGAGAAGCTTTCTTT.

The chain combines TRBV11-2 with TRBJ1-2, with D possibly being TRBD1 (5 bases). The length of the CDR3 is 12 residues. CDR1 is SGHAT and CDR2 is FQNNGV in the germline V gene. Trimming pared 5 bases from V and 7 bases from J, leaving 11 bases between. The CDR3 DNA reads as TGTGCCAGCAGCCCGGATAGGGGTGGCTACACCTTC. It translates to CASSPDRGGYTF.

The chain joins TRBV11-3 to TRBJ2-1, with a tentative D call TRBD1 (6 bases). Germline V gene lookup returns CDR1 SGHNT and CDR2 YENEEA. The length of the CDR3 is 15 residues. The V gene lost 7 bases and the J gene lost 6 bases, with 19 bases spanning the gap. The CDR3 is CASMYRLAGANEQFF. The CDR3 DNA reads as TGTGCCAGCATGTACAGGCTAGCAGGGGCCAATGAGCAGTTCTTC.

V usage is TRBV4-1 and J usage is TRBJ2-2; D gene unclear. Germline CDR1 is MGHRA and CDR2 is YSYEKL. Deletions cut 1 base from V and 4 bases from J, with 4 bases between. The CDR3 spans 13 residues. DNA of the CDR3: TGCGCCAGCAGCCAAGGGATCACCGGGGAGCTGTTTTTT. Translated, it gives CASSQGITGELFF.

The V call is TRBV5-6, the J call TRBJ2-3; TRBD1 is a possible D gene (6 bases). Germline CDR1 is SGHDT and CDR2 is YYEEEE. The V gene lost 6 bases and the J gene lost 3 bases, with 14 bases spanning the gap. The CDR3 totals 14 residues. Here the CDR3 DNA reads TGTGCCAGCACCTCGCCAGGGGCAACAGATACGCAGTATTTT. Its protein product is CASTSPGATDTQYF. Full variable domain (remainder filled in from reference TRBV5-6 and TRBJ2-3): DAGVTQSPTHLIKTRGQQVTLRCSPKSGHDTVSWYQQALGQGPQFIFQYYEEEERQRGNFPDRFSGHQFPNYSSELNVNALLLGDSALYLCASTSPGATDTQYFGPGTRLTVL.

This clone showed up just once. The chain joins TRBV19 to TRBJ2-2, with 11 bases lining up with TRBD2. The CDR3 has 16 residues. Trimming removed 4 bases from V and 0 bases from J; junction bases left unmatched: 1. Germline lookup yields CDR1 LNHDA and CDR2 SQIVND (reference sequence). Written as DNA, the CDR3 is TGTGCCAGTAGTAGGGGACTAGCGGCGAACACCGGGGAGCTGTTTTTT. Translated, it gives CASSRGLAANTGELFF.